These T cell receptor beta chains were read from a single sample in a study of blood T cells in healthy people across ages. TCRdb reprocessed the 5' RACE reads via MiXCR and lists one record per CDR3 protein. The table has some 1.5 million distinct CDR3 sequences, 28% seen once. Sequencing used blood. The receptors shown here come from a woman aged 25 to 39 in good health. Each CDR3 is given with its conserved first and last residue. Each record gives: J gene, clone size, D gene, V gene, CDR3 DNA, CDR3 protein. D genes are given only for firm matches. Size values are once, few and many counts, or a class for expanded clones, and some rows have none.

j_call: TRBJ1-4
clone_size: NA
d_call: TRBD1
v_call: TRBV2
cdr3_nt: TGTGCCAGCACCATCAGCGGGACAGGGAGTGAAAAACTGTTTTTT
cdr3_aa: CASTISGTGSEKLFF

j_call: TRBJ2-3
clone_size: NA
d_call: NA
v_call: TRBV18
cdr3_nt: TGTGCCAGCTCACCACTACGGAATAGCAGGGACACAGATACGCAGTATTTT
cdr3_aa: CASSPLRNSRDTDTQYF

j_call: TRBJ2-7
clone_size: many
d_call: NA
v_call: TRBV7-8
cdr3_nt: TGTGCCAGCAGTTTTAGGAGGGAACAGGGTAATACCGAGCAGTACTTC
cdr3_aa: CASSFRREQGNTEQYF

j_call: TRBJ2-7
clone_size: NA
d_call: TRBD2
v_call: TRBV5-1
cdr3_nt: TGCGCCCCCACGGACGGACTAGCGGGCTACGAGCAGTACTTC
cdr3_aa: CAPTDGLAGYEQYF

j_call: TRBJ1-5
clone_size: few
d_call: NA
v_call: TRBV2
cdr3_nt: TGTGCCAGCATGATGGGTTGGGGTCAGCCCCAGCATTTT
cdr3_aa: CASMMGWGQPQHF

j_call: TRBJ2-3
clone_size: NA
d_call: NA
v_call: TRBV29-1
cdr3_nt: TGCAGCGGCGGGACGGACAACACAGATACGCAGTATTTT
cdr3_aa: CSGGTDNTDTQYF

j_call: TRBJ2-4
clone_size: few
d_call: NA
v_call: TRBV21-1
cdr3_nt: TGTGCCAGCAGCACCGGGACTAGCCAAAACATTCAGTACTTC
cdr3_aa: CASSTGTSQNIQYF

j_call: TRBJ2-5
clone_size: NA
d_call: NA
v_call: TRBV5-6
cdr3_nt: TGTGCCAGCAGCTTTATGGCATACGGGACGGACCGAGAGACCCAGTACTTC
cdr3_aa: CASSFMAYGTDRETQYF

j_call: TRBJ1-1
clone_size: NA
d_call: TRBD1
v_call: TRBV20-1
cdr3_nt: TGCAGTGCCACCCGGGCAGGGGGGAACACTGAAGCTTTCTTT
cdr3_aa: CSATRAGGNTEAFF

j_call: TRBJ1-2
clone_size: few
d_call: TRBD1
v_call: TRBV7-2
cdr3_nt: TGTGCCAGCAGCTTAGACGGACAGGGGGCGCGGGGCTACACCTTC
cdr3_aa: CASSLDGQGARGYTF

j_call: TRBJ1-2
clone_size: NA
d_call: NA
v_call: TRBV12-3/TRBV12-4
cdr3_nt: TGTGCCAACAGAACCGACAACGCGCCTCGTGGCTACACCTTC
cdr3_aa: CANRTDNAPRGYTF

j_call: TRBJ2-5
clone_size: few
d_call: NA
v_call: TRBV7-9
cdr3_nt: TGTGCCAGCAGCTTAGCTAACGCCCAAGAGACCCAGTACTTC
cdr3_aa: CASSLANAQETQYF

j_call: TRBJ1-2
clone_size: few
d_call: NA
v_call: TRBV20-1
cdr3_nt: TGCAGCACTAGAGAAAGGGACAATAACTATGGCTACACCTTC
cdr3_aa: CSTRERDNNYGYTF

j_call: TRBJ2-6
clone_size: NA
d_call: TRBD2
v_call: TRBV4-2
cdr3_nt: TGTGCCAGCAGCGCGAGCGGGGGGGCCGGCTCTGGGGCCAACGTCCTGACTTTC
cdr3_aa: CASSASGGAGSGANVLTF

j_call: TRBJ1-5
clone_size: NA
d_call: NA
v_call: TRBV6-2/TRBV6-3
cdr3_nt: TGTGCCAGCAGTTACACCAGCCCCAATCAGCCCCAGCATTTT
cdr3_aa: CASSYTSPNQPQHF

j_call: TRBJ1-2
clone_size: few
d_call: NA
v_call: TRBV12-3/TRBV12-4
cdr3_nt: TGTGCCAGCAGTTTCCGGCACTATGGCTACACCTTC
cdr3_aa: CASSFRHYGYTF

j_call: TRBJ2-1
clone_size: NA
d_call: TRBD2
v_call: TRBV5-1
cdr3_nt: TGCGCCAGCAGCATACTAGCGGGGGTAAGCAATGAGCAGTTCTTC
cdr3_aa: CASSILAGVSNEQFF

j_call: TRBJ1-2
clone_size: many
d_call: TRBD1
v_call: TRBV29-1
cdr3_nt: TGCAGCGTGGAGAAGCTTGGACAGGGCTATGGCTACACCTTC
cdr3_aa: CSVEKLGQGYGYTF

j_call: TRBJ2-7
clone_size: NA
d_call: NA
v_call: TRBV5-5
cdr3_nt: TGTGCCAGCAGCTGGATCGGGGTCGAGCAGTACTTC
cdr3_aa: CASSWIGVEQYF

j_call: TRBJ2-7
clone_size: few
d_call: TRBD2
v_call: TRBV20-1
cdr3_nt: TGCAGTGTCAGAGGACTAGCGGGCGAAGCCTACGAGCAGTACTTC
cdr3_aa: CSVRGLAGEAYEQYF

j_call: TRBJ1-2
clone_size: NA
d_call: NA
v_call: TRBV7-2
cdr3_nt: TGTGCCAGCAGCCCCAGGGCGGGGTTCTATGGCTACACCTTC
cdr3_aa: CASSPRAGFYGYTF

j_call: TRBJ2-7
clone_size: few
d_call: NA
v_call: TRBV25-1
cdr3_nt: TGTGCCAGCAGTGAACATGGACGCTACGAGCAGTACTTC
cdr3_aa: CASSEHGRYEQYF

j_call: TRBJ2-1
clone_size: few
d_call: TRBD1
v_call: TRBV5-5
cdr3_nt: TGTGCCAGCGACAGGGGGACTTTCAATGAGCAGTTCTTC
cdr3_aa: CASDRGTFNEQFF

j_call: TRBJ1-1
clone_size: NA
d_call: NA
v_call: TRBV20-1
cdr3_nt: TGCAGTGCTAGTCGGGGGGCTCCGAACACTGAAGCTTTCTTT
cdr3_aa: CSASRGAPNTEAFF

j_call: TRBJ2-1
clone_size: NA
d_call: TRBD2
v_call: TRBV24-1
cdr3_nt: TGTACCACCAGCGGGGAGGGGCAGGGCTCCTACAATGAGCAGTTCTTC
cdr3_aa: CTTSGEGQGSYNEQFF

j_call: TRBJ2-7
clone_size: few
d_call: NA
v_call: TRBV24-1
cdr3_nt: TGTGCCACCAGAAGCCCCTCTGGGGAAATCGACCCCTACGAGCAGTACTTC
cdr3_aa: CATRSPSGEIDPYEQYF

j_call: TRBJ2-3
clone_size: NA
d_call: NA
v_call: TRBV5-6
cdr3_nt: TGTGCCAGCTACCCCTCCAGCGGCATAACAGATACGCAGTATTTT
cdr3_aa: CASYPSSGITDTQYF

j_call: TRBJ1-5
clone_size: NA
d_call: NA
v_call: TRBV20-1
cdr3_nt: TGCAGTGCTAGATTATGGGGACCAAGAACGAGCAATCAGCCCCAGCATTTT
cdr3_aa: CSARLWGPRTSNQPQHF

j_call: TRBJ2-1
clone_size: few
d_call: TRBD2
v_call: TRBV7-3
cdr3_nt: TGTGCCAGCAGCTTAATGACTAGCGGGGGGCGCAATGAGCAGTTCTTC
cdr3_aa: CASSLMTSGGRNEQFF

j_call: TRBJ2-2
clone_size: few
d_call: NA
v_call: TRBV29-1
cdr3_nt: TGCAGCGTCCGACAGGGAGGGACCGGGGAGCTGTTTTTT
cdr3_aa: CSVRQGGTGELFF

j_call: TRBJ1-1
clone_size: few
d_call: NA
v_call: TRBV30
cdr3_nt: TGTGCCTGGAAATCTGAGGGGGGTTTTACTGAAGCTTTCTTT
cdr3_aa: CAWKSEGGFTEAFF

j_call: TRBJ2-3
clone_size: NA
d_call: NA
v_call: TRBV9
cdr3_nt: TGTGCCAGCAGCGCCGATGGTCGGGCCGGGGATACGCAGTATTTT
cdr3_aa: CASSADGRAGDTQYF

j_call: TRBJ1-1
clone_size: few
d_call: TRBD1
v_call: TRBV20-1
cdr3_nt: TGCAGTGCTCGTCGGGACAGGGAACCTGAAGCTTTCTTT
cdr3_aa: CSARRDREPEAFF

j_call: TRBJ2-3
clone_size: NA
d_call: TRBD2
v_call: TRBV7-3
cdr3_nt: TGTGCCAACAGCCCCGCGGGGGGGGCCGGAGATACGCAGTATTTT
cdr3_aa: CANSPAGGAGDTQYF

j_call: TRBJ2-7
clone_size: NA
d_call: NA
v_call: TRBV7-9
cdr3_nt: TGTGCCAGCAGCTCAAGTCCTGGGGCCGTTACCTACGAGCAGTACTTC
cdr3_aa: CASSSSPGAVTYEQYF

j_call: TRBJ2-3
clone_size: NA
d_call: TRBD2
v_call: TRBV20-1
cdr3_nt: TGCAGTGCTAGTCCAGCGGGGGATAGCACAGATACGCAGTATTTT
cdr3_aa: CSASPAGDSTDTQYF

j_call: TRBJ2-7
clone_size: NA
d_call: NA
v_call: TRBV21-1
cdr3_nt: TGTGCCATCAATCGGTCCAGCTCCTACGAGCAGTACTTC
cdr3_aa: CAINRSSSYEQYF

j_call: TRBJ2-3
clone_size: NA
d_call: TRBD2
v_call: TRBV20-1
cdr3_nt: TGCAGTGCAGGGCCAGGGGGACTAGCCACAGATACGCAGTATTTT
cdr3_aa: CSAGPGGLATDTQYF

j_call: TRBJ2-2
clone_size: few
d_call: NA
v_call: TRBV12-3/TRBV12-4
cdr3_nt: TGTGCCAGCAGTTTTCAGGGGTCCACCGGGGAGCTGTTTTTT
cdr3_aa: CASSFQGSTGELFF

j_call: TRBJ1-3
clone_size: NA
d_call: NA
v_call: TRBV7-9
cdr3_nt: TGTGCAGGTTCTGGAAACACCATATATTTT
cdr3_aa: CAGSGNTIYF

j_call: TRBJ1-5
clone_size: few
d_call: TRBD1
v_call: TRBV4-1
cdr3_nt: TGCGCCAGCAGCCAAGATTGGCCAGGGGGCGGCCAGCCCCAGCATTTT
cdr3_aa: CASSQDWPGGGQPQHF

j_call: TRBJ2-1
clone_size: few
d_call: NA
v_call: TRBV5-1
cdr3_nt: TGCGCCAGCAGCCCTGGACTAGGCGGGGGCTCAGAGCAGTTCTTC
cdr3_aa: CASSPGLGGGSEQFF

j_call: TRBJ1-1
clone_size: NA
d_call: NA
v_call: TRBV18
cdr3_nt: TGTGCCAGCTCACCAGCAGGATCTTTGGCTTTCTTT
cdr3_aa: CASSPAGSLAFF

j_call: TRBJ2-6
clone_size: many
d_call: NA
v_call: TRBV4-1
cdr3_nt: TGCGCCAGCAGCCAGGACCAGCCCTCTGGGGCCAACGTCCTGACTTTC
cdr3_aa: CASSQDQPSGANVLTF